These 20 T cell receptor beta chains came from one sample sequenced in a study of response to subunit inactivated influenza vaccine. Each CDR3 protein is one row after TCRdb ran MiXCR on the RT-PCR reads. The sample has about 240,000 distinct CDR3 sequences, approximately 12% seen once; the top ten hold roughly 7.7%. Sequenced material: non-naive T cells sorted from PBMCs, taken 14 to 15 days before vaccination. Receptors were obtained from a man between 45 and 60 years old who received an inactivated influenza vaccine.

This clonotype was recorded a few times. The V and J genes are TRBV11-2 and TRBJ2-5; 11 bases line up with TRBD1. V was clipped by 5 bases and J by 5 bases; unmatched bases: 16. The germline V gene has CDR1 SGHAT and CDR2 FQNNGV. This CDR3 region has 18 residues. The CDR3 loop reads CASSKRTGGVFGLETQYF. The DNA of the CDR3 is TGTGCCAGCAGCAAACGGACAGGGGGCGTATTTGGATTGGAGACCCAGTACTTC.

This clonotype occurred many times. CDR3 in DNA: TGTGCCAGCATACAGGGTGTTCTTCCCCCCACGAACACTGAAGCTTTCTTT. Its protein product is CASIQGVLPPTNTEAFF. The chain uses TRBV2 and TRBJ1-1, with D perhaps matching TRBD1 (6 bases). CDR3 length: 17 amino acids. CDR1 SNHLY and CDR2 FYNNEI come from the germline V gene. V was pared by 7 bases and J by 1 base, with 22 bases between. Variable domain in full (rest from reference TRBV2 and TRBJ1-1): EPEVTQTPSHQVTQMGQEVILRCVPISNHLYFYWYRQILGQKVEFLVSFYNNEISEKSEIFDDQFSVERPDGSNFTLKIRSTKLEDSAMYFCASIQGVLPPTNTEAFFGQGTRLTVV.

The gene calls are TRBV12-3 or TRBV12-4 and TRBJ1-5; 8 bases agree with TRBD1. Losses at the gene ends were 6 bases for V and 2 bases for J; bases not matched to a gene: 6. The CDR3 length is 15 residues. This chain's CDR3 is CASSYGTGGNQPQHF. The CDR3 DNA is TGTGCCAGCAGCTATGGGACAGGAGGCAATCAGCCCCAGCATTTT.

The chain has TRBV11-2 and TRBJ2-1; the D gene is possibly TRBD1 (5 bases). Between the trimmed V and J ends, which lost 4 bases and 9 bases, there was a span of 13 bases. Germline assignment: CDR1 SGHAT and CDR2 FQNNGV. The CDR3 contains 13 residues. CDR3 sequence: CASSSQGWGEQFF. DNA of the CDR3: TGTGCCAGCAGCTCGCAGGGTTGGGGTGAGCAGTTCTTC.

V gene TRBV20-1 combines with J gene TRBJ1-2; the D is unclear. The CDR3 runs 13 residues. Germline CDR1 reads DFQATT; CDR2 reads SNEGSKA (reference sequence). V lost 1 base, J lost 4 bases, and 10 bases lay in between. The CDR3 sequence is CSARGSEGYGYTF. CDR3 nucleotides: TGCAGTGCTAGAGGGTCAGAGGGCTATGGCTACACCTTC.

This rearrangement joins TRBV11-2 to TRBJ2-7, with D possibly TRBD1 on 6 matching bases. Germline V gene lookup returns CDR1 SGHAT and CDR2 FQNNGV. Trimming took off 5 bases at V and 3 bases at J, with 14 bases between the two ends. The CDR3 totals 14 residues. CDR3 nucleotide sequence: TGTGCCAGCAGCAAATCCGGGACAAGCTACGAGCAGTACTTC. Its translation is CASSKSGTSYEQYF. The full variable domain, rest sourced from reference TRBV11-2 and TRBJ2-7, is EAGVAQSPRYKIIEKRQSVAFWCNPISGHATLYWYQQILGQGPKLLIQFQNNGVVDDSQLPKDRFSAERLKGVDSTLKIQPAKLEDSAVYLCASSKSGTSYEQYFGPGTRLTVT.

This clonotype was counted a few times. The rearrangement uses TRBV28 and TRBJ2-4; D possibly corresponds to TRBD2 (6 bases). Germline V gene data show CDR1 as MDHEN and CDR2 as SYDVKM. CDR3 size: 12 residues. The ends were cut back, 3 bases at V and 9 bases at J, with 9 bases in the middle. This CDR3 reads CASSFQEGIQYF. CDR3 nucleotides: TGTGCCAGCAGTTTTCAGGAGGGCATTCAGTACTTC.

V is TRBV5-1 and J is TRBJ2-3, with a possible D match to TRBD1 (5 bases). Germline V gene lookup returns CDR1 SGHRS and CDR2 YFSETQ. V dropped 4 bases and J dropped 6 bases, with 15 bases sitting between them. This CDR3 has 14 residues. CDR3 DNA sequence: TGCGCCAGCAGCCAGGACACCACCCAGGATACGCAGTATTTT. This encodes CASSQDTTQDTQYF.

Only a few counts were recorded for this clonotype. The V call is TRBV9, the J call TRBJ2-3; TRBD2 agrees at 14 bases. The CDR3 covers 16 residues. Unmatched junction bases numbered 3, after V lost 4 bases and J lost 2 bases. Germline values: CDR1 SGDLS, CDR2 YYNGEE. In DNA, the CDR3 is TGTGCCAGCAGCACGACTAGCGGGAGGGCCACAGATACGCAGTATTTT. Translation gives CASSTTSGRATDTQYF.

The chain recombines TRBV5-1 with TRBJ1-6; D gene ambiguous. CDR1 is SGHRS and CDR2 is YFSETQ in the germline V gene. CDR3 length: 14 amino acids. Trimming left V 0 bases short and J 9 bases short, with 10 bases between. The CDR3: CASSLGGISSPLHF. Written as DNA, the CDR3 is TGCGCCAGCAGCTTGGGTGGCATCTCTTCACCCCTCCACTTT.

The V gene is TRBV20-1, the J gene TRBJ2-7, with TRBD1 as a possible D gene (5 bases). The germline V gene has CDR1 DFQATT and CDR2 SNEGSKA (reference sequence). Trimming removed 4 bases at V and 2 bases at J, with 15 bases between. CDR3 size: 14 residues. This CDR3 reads CSANRAGYTYEQYF. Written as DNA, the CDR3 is TGCAGTGCTAATCGGGCAGGGTATACCTACGAGCAGTACTTC.

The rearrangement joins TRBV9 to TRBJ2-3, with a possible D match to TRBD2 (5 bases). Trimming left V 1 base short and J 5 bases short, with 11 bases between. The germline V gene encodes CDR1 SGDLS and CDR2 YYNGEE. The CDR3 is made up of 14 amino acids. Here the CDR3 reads CASSVRLAQDTQYF. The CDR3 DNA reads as TGTGCCAGCAGCGTAAGGCTAGCACAAGATACGCAGTATTTT.

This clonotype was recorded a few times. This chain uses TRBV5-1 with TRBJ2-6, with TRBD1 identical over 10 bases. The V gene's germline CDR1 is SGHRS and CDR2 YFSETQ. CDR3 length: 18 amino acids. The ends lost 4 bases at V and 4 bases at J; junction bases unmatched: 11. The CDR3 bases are TGCGCCAGCAGCAGGGACAGGGGCCCCAGCTCGGGGGCCAACGTCCTGACTTTC. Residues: CASSRDRGPSSGANVLTF. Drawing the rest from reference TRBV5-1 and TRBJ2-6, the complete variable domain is KAGVTQTPRYLIKTRGQQVTLSCSPISGHRSVSWYQQTPGQGLQFLFEYFSETQRNKGNFPGRFSGRQFSNSRSEMNVSTLELGDSALYLCASSRDRGPSSGANVLTFGAGSRLTVL.

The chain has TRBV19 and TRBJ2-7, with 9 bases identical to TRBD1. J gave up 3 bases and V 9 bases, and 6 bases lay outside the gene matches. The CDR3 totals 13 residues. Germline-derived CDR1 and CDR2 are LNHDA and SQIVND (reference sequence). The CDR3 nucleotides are TGTGCCAGCCCCGGGACAGGGTACTACGAGCAGTACTTC. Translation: CASPGTGYYEQYF.

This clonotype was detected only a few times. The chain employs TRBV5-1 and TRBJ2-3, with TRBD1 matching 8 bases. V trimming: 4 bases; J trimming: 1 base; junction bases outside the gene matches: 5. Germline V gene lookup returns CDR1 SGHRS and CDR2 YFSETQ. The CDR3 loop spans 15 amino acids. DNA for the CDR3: TGCGCCAGCAGCCCAATGACAGGGGGCACAGATACGCAGTATTTT. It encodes CASSPMTGGTDTQYF.

DNA of the CDR3: TGCAGTGCAGCCGCGACTGGACAGTTTGGCTACGAGCAGTACTTC. Its protein is CSAAATGQFGYEQYF. This sequence joins TRBV20-1 and TRBJ2-7; a weak D match, TRBD1 (6 bases). The CDR3 runs 15 residues. Germline V gene data show CDR1 as DFQATT and CDR2 as SNEGSKA (reference sequence). V lost 6 bases and J 3 bases, leaving 21 bases between the germline ends.

CDR3 in amino acids: CASSFRGVKTGELFF. CDR3 bases: TGTGCCAGCAGCTTCAGGGGGGTAAAGACCGGGGAGCTGTTTTTT. This chain links TRBV3-1 with TRBJ2-2, with D tentatively TRBD1 (7 bases). V shed 5 bases and J shed 5 bases, with 15 bases lying between them. The CDR3 is 15 amino acids. Germline assignment: CDR1 LGHDT and CDR2 YNNKEL (reference sequence).

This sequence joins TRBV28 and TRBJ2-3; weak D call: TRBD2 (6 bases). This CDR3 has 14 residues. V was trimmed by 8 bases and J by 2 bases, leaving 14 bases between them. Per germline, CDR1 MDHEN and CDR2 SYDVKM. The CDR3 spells CASRLANPTDTQYF. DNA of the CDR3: TGTGCCAGCCGCCTAGCGAACCCCACAGATACGCAGTATTTT.

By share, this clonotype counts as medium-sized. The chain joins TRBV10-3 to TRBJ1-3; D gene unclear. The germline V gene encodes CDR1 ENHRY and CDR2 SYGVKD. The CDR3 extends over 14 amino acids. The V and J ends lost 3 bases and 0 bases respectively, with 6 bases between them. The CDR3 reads CAISESSSGNTIYF. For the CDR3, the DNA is TGTGCCATCAGTGAAAGCAGCTCTGGAAACACCATATATTTT.

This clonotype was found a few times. The CDR3 region is CASSLSFPGELFF. The CDR3 DNA sequence: TGTGCCAGCAGTTTATCCTTCCCCGGGGAGCTGTTTTTT. The genes are TRBV27 and TRBJ2-2; D is ambiguous. The germline gives CDR1 MNHEY, CDR2 SMNVEV (reference sequence). Trimming cost V 0 bases and J 6 bases, with 5 bases left between them. The CDR3 has 13 amino acids.